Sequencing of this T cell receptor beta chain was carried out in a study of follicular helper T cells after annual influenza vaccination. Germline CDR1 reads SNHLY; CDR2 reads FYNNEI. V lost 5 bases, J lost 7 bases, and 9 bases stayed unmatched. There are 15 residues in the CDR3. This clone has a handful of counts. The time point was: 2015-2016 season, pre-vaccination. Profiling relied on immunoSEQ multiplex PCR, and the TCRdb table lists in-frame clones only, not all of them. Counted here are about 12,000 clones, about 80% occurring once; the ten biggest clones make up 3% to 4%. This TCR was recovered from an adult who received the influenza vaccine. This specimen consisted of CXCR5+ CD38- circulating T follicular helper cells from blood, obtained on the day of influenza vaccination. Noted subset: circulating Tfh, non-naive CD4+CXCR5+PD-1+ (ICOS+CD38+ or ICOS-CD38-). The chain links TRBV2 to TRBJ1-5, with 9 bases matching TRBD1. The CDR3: CASSNRGRVGQPQHF. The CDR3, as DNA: TGTGCCAGCAGTAACAGGGGGCGCGTTGGACAGCCCCAGCATTTT.